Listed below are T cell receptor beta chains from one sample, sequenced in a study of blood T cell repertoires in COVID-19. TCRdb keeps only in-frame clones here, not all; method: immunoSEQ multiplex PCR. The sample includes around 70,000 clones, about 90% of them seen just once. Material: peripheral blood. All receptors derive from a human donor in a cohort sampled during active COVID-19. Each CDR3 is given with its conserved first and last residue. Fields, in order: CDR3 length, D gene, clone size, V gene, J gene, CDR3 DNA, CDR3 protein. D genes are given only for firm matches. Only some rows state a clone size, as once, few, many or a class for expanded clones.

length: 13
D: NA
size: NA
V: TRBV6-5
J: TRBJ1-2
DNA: TGTGCCAGCAGTTCTTCAACAGGGAACAGCTACACCTTC
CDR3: CASSSSTGNSYTF

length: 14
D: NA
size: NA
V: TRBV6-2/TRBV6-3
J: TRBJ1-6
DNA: TGTGCCAGCAGTCCCGGACAGCCCAATTCACCCCTCCACTTT
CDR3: CASSPGQPNSPLHF

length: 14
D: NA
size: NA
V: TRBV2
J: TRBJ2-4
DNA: TGTGCCAGCAGCGAGCAGGGAGCCAAAAACATTCAGTACTTC
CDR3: CASSEQGAKNIQYF

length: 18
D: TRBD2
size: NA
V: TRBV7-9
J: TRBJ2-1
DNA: TGTGCCAGCAGCCCCGGGACTAGCGGGGATAGCTCCTACAATGAGCAGTTCTTC
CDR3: CASSPGTSGDSSYNEQFF

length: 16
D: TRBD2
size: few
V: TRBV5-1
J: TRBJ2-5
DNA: TGCGCCAGCAGCCTAGGGACTAGCGGGGGGCAAGAGACCCAGTACTTC
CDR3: CASSLGTSGGQETQYF

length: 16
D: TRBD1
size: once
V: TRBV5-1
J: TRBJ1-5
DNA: TGCGCCAGCAGCATAGGGACAGGGAATAGCAATCAGCCCCAGCATTTT
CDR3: CASSIGTGNSNQPQHF

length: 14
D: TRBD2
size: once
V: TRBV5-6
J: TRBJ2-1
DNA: TGTGCCAGCATGCCGGGGGGCTCCTACAATGAGCAGTTCTTC
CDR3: CASMPGGSYNEQFF

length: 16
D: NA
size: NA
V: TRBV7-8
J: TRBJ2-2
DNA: TGTGCCAGCAGCTTCAGAGAGGGAGCAAGGGCCGGGGAGCTGTTTTTT
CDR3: CASSFREGARAGELFF

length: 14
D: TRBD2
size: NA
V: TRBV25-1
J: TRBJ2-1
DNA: TGTGCCAGCGGGGGAGTAGCGGGATACAATGAGCAGTTCTTC
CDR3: CASGGVAGYNEQFF

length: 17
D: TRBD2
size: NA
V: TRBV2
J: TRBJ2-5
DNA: TGTGCCAGCAGTGAACCCCTCTTTGGGGCGGGAGGAGAGACCCAGTACTTC
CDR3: CASSEPLFGAGGETQYF

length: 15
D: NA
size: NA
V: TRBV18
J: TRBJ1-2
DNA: TGTGCCAGCTCACCATGGCTGTCGGGGGGCTATGGCTACACCTTC
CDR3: CASSPWLSGGYGYTF

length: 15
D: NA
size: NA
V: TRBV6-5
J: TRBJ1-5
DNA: TGTGCCAGCAGTCTCACAGGGTGGGGCAATCAGCCCCAGCATTTT
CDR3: CASSLTGWGNQPQHF

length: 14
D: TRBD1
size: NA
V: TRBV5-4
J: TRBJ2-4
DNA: TGTGCCAGCAGCTCCAAGGACAGGGAAAACATTCAGTACTTC
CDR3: CASSSKDRENIQYF

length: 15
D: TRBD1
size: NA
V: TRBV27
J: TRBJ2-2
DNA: TGTGCCAGCAGTCCGGGACAGGCAAATACCGGGGAGCTGTTTTTT
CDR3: CASSPGQANTGELFF

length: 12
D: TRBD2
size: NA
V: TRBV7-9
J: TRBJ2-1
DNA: TGTGCCAGCGTTAGCGGGGCGCTGGGGCAGTTCTTC
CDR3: CASVSGALGQFF

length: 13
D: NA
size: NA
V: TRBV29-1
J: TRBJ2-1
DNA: TGCAGCGTTGATAACCGGGACTTGAATGAGCAGTTCTTC
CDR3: CSVDNRDLNEQFF

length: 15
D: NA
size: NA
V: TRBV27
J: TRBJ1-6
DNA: TGTGCCAGCAGTTTATTACAGGGTATGCATTCACCCCTCCACTTT
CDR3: CASSLLQGMHSPLHF

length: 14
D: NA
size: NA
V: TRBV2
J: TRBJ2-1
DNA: TGTGCCAGCAGTGAAGAGGGGGCCTACAATGAGCAGTTCTTC
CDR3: CASSEEGAYNEQFF

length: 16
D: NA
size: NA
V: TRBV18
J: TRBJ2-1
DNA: TGTGCCAGCTCACCACCGGGGCAGGGATCCTACAATGAGCAGTTCTTC
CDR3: CASSPPGQGSYNEQFF

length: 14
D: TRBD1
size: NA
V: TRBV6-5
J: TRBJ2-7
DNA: TGTGCCAGCAGTCCCACAGGGGGCGCCTACGAGCAGTACTTC
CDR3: CASSPTGGAYEQYF

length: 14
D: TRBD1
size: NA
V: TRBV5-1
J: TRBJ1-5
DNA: TGCGCCAGCAGCTTGGGGGACAGGGGTCAGCCCCAGCATTTT
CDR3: CASSLGDRGQPQHF

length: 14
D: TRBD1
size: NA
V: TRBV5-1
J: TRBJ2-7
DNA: TGCGCCAGCAGGATGGACAGGTCAAACTACGAGCAGTACTTC
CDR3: CASRMDRSNYEQYF

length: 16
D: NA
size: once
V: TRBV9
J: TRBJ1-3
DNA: TGTGCCAGCAGCGCCCTGATCCACAGTACTGGAAACACCATATATTTT
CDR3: CASSALIHSTGNTIYF

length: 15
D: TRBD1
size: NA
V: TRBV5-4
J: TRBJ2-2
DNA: TGTGCCAGCAGCTTAATGAACAGGGGTCACGGGGAGCTGTTTTTT
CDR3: CASSLMNRGHGELFF

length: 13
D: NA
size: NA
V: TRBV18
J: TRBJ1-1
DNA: TGTGCCAGCTCACCGGATGGGGGGATCAAAGCTTTCTTT
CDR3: CASSPDGGIKAFF

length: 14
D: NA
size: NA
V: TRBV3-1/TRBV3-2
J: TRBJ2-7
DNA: TGTGCCAGCAGCCCCTTGCCGGGGGTTTTCGGGCAGTACTTC
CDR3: CASSPLPGVFGQYF

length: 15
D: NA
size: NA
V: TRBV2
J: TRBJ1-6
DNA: TGTGCCACCTCCCAAGGGGGGGCCGGGAATTCACCCCTCCACTTT
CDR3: CATSQGGAGNSPLHF

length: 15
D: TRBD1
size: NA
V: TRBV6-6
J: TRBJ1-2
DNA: TGTGCCAGCAGACCAGGGGACAGGGGGCAGGATGGCTACACCTTC
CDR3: CASRPGDRGQDGYTF

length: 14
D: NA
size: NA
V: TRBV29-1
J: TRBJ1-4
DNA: TGCAGCGTCGCTCTGACAGCCGAGAATGAAAAACTGTTTTTT
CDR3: CSVALTAENEKLFF

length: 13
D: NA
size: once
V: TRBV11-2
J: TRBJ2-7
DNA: TGTGCCAGCGTGGACATTCTGACCTACGAGCAGTACTTC
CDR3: CASVDILTYEQYF

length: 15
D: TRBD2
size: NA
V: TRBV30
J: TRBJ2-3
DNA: TGTGCCTGGAGCCCGGGGACTAGCAGGGCAGATACGCAGTATTTT
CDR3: CAWSPGTSRADTQYF

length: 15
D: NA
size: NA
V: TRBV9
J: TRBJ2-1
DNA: TGTGCCAGCAGCGCGACAGCCAGGCACAGCAATGAGCAGTTCTTC
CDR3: CASSATARHSNEQFF

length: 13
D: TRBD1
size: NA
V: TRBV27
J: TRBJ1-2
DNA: TGTGCCAGCAGTTTGGCAGGGGGCTATGGCTACACCTTC
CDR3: CASSLAGGYGYTF

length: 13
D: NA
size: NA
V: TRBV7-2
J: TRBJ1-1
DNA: TGTGCCAGCAGCTCGGACAGGAACACTGAAGCTTTCTTT
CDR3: CASSSDRNTEAFF

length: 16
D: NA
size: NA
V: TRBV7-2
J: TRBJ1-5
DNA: TGTGCCAGCAGCTTAGGCTACGGACAGAGGGCAGGGCCCCAGCATTTT
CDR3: CASSLGYGQRAGPQHF

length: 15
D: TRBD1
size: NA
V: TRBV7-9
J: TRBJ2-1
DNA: TGTGCCAGCAGCCTCCGGGACAGGGGTGTCAATGAGCAGTTCTTC
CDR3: CASSLRDRGVNEQFF

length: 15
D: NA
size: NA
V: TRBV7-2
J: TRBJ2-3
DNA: TGTGCCAGCAGCTTAGGGCTAGAAGGCACAGATACGCAGTATTTT
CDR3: CASSLGLEGTDTQYF

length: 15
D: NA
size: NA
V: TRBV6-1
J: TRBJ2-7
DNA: TGTGCCAGCAGTGAAAAAAGGGGTCCATGGTACGAGCAGTACTTC
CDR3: CASSEKRGPWYEQYF

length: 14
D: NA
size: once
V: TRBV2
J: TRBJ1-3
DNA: TGTGCCAGCAGGGAGGCGGGACCAGGAAACACCATATATTTT
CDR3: CASREAGPGNTIYF

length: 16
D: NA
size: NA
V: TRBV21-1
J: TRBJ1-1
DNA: TGTGCCAGCAGCAAGTACCCCGGACAACCGAACACTGAAGCTTTCTTT
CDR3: CASSKYPGQPNTEAFF

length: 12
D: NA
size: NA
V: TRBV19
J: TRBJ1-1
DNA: TGTGCCAGTAGGCGGGCAACGGCTGAAGCTTTCTTT
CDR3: CASRRATAEAFF

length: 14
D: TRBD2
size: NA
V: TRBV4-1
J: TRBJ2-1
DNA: TGCGCCAGCAGCCAGGCTAGCGGGGGGGCTGAGCAGTTCTTC
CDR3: CASSQASGGAEQFF